Listed here is a single TCR beta chain. The antigen remains unidentified. This sample stems from a study of beta chain features in type 1 diabetes. The V end was cut by 0 bases, the J end by 6 bases, with 9 bases between. The germline V gene has CDR1 SGHVS and CDR2 FQNEAQ. This CDR3 has 15 residues. What was sequenced were expressed TCRB transcripts, since all of the isolated RNA had been reverse transcribed. The data were produced by immunoSEQ multiplex PCR, yet TCRdb's version contains in-frame clones alone and is incomplete. The sample has more than 550,000 clones; over 11% are singletons. Points from the study as a whole: In every one of the four CD4+ subsets, TCRB CDR3s were moderately but significantly shorter in Type 1 diabetes patients.

Sequencing input: naive CD4+ T cells from blood. The gene calls are TRBV7-8 and TRBJ1-6; the D is unclear. This clonotype was obtained from a young man with type 1 diabetes. Here the CDR3 reads CASSLAGLINSPLHF. In nucleotides, the CDR3 is TGTGCCAGCAGCTTAGCCGGCCTAATTAATTCACCCCTCCACTTT.